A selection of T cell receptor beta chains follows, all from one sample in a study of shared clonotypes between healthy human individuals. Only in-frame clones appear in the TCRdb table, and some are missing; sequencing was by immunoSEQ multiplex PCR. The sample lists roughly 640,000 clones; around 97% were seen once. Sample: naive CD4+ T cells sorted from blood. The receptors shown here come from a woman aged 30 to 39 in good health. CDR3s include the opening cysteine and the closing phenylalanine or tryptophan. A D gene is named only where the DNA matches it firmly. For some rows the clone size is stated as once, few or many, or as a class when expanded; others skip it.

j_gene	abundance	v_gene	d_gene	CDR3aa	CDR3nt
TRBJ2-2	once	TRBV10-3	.	CAISDLNTGELFF	TGTGCCATCAGTGATCTGAACACCGGGGAGCTGTTTTTT
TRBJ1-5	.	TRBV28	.	CASSSGQLNQPQHF	TGTGCCAGCAGTTCCGGACAGTTAAATCAGCCCCAGCATTTT
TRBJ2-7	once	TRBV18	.	CASSPPGRSSYEQYF	TGTGCCAGCTCACCACCGGGACGGAGTTCCTACGAGCAGTACTTC
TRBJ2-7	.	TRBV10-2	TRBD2	CASQREGPREQYF	TGCGCCAGCCAACGGGAGGGGCCTCGGGAGCAGTACTTC
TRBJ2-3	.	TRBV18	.	CASSPRGGDTQYF	TGTGCCAGCTCACCACGTGGGGGCGATACGCAGTATTTT
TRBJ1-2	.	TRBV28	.	CASSLRNRGYTF	TGTGCCAGCAGTTTGAGGAACCGTGGCTACACCTTC
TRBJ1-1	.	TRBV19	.	CASSIIYEGGAEAFF	TGTGCCAGTAGTATCATTTACGAGGGAGGGGCTGAAGCTTTCTTT
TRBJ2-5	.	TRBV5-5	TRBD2	CASNLGLAGAETQYF	TGTGCCAGCAACCTCGGACTAGCGGGAGCTGAGACCCAGTACTTC
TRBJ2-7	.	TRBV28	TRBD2	CASSLSGGLHEQYF	TGTGCCAGCAGTTTAAGCGGGGGGCTACACGAGCAGTACTTC
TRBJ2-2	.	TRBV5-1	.	CASSAIPGENTGELFF	TGCGCCAGCAGCGCAATTCCAGGGGAAAACACCGGGGAGCTGTTTTTT
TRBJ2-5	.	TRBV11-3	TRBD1	CASSNTGTGGGTQYF	TGTGCCAGCAGCAATACCGGGACAGGGGGGGGGACCCAGTACTTC
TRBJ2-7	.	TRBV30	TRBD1	CAWSVAGTGVEQYF	TGTGCCTGGAGTGTAGCCGGGACAGGGGTTGAGCAGTACTTC
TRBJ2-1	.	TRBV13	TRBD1	CASSPWDRGSYNEQFF	TGTGCCAGCAGCCCCTGGGACAGGGGATCCTACAATGAGCAGTTCTTC
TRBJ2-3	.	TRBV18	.	CASSPDRGSGRAATDTQYF	TGTGCCAGCTCACCGGACAGGGGAAGCGGGAGGGCGGCCACAGATACGCAGTATTTT
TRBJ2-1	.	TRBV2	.	CASKGGVNEQFF	TGTGCCAGCAAGGGGGGGGTGAATGAGCAGTTCTTC
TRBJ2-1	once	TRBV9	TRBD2	CASSPGTSRLDEQFF	TGTGCCAGCAGCCCCGGGACTAGCCGTTTAGATGAGCAGTTCTTC
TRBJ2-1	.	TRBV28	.	CASSFASRWKFF	TGTGCCAGCAGTTTTGCTAGTCGATGGAAGTTCTTC
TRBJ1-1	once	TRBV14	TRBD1	CASSRDQTGSLPEAFF	TGTGCCAGCAGCCGCGATCAGACAGGGTCTTTACCTGAAGCTTTCTTT
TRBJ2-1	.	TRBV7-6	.	CASSLVNYNEQFF	TGTGCCAGCAGCTTAGTAAACTACAATGAGCAGTTCTTC
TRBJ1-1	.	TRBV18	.	CASSPRGQVNTEAFF	TGTGCCAGCTCACCCCGGGGACAAGTGAACACTGAAGCTTTCTTT
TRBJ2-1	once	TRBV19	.	CASKQGGGNNEQFF	TGTGCCAGTAAACAAGGGGGGGGTAACAATGAGCAGTTCTTC
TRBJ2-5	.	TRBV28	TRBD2	CASSHRGGGTETQYF	TGTGCCAGCAGCCACCGCGGGGGGGGCACAGAGACCCAGTACTTC
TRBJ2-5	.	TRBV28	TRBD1	CASSPKRDSVQETQYF	TGTGCCAGCAGCCCCAAACGGGACAGCGTCCAAGAGACCCAGTACTTC
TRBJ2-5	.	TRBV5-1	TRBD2	CASSLGAATSVGTQYF	TGCGCCAGCAGCCTGGGGGCGGCGACTAGCGTTGGGACCCAGTACTTC
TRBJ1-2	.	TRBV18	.	CASSPEGGAYGYTF	TGTGCCAGCTCACCCGAGGGGGGGGCCTATGGCTACACCTTC
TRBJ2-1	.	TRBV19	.	CASSIVSKRYNEQFF	TGTGCCAGTAGTATAGTTTCTAAAAGGTACAATGAGCAGTTCTTC
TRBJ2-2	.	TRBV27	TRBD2	CASSLEPPMLAGNTGELFF	TGTGCCAGCAGTTTGGAGCCCCCAATGTTAGCGGGGAACACCGGGGAGCTGTTTTTT
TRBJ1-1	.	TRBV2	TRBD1	CASSSRDRGPSTEAFF	TGTGCCAGCAGTTCCCGGGACAGGGGCCCGAGTACTGAAGCTTTCTTT
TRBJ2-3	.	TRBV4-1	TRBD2	CASSLKTGTSGRSADTQYF	TGCGCCAGCAGCCTCAAAACCGGGACTAGCGGGAGGAGTGCAGATACGCAGTATTTT
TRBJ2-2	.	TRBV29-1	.	CSVEVGHGTGELFF	TGCAGCGTTGAAGTGGGGCACGGCACCGGGGAGCTGTTTTTT
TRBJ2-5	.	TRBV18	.	CASSRQGAPQETQYF	TGTGCCAGCTCACGACAAGGGGCGCCTCAAGAGACCCAGTACTTC
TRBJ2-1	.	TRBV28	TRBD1	CASWTGGVNEQFF	TGTGCCAGCTGGACAGGGGGTGTAAATGAGCAGTTCTTC
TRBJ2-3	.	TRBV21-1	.	CASSKPSGSSTDTQYF	TGTGCCAGCAGCAAACCCAGCGGGAGTAGCACAGATACGCAGTATTTT
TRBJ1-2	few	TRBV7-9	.	CASSLEADYGYTF	TGTGCCAGCAGCTTAGAGGCGGACTATGGCTACACCTTC
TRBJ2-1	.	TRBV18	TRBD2	CASSPRGRADLGEQFF	TGTGCCAGCTCACCTCGGGGGAGGGCCGATCTGGGTGAGCAGTTCTTC
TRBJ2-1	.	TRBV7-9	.	CASSLAELSYNEQFF	TGTGCCAGCAGCTTAGCGGAGCTCTCCTACAATGAGCAGTTCTTC
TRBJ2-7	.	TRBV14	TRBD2	CASSLGLASSYEQYF	TGTGCCAGCAGCCTAGGACTAGCGAGCTCCTACGAGCAGTACTTC
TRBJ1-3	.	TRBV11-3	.	CASSLTEGNTIYF	TGTGCCAGCAGCTTAACGGAGGGAAACACCATATATTTT
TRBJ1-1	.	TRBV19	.	CASSPVFSGARNTEAFF	TGTGCCAGTAGTCCGGTTTTTTCGGGGGCGAGGAACACTGAAGCTTTCTTT
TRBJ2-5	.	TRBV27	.	CASSLGVYQETQYF	TGTGCCAGCAGTTTAGGGGTGTACCAAGAGACCCAGTACTTC
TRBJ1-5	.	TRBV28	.	CASSVDGSNQPQHF	TGTGCCAGCAGTGTCGACGGTAGCAATCAGCCCCAGCATTTT